One sample yielded the 21 T cell receptor beta chains listed below, sequenced in a study of blood T cell repertoires in COVID-19. Using immunoSEQ multiplex PCR, the repertoire was profiled, and TCRdb retains in-frame clones only, with some absent. Of about 420,000 clones listed, about 87% are singletons. Sequencing was carried out using peripheral blood. The source is a man between 18 and 29 years old with COVID-19, enrolled during active disease.

Notes on this clone: The sample has other DNA sequences that encode this CDR3 too. The gene calls are TRBV5-1 and TRBJ1-1; D is undetermined. The length of the CDR3 is 13 residues. Looked up from germline, CDR1 is SGHRS and CDR2 is YFSETQ. Trimming shortened V by 2 bases and J by 4 bases, and 9 bases separated the two germline ends. CDR3 sequence reads: CASSLGGSTEAFF. The CDR3 coding sequence is TGCGCCAGCAGCTTAGGCGGGAGCACTGAAGCTTTCTTT.

This chain uses TRBV7-9 with TRBJ2-1; TRBD2 aligns across 9 bases. The CDR3 runs to 15 residues. Germline V gene lookup returns CDR1 SEHNR and CDR2 FQNEAQ (reference sequence). The V gene end was trimmed by 3 bases and the J gene end by 4 bases; junction bases not matched to a gene: 4. The CDR3 nucleotides read TGTGCCAGCAGCTTCCTAGCGGGATCGTACAATGAGCAGTTCTTC. It is translated as CASSFLAGSYNEQFF.

This rearrangement joins TRBV27 to TRBJ2-3, with TRBD2 identical over 9 bases. With V trimmed by 3 bases and J by 6 bases, 4 bases remained unmatched. This CDR3 is 14 amino acids long. The germline CDR1 and CDR2 sequences are MNHEY and SMNVEV (reference sequence). The CDR3: CASSLASGMDTQYF. DNA of the CDR3: TGTGCCAGCAGTTTGGCTAGCGGGATGGATACGCAGTATTTT.

This chain connects TRBV6-5 to TRBJ1-2; D may be TRBD1 (6 bases). Trimming left V 6 bases short and J 6 bases short, with 14 bases between. CDR3 size: 13 residues. Germline V gives CDR1 MNHEY, CDR2 SVGAGI. The CDR3 DNA is TGTGCCAGCAGCAACGGACAGAAGAATGGCTACACCTTC. Amino acids: CASSNGQKNGYTF.

This chain connects TRBV3-1 (or the pseudogene TRBV3-2) to TRBJ1-6, with no clear D. V lost 1 base to trimming and J lost 9 bases, with 7 bases between them. The V gene's germline CDR1 is LGHDT and CDR2 YNNKEL (reference sequence). This CDR3 spans 13 amino acids. CDR3 loop: CASSQGAGSPLHF. Here the CDR3 DNA reads TGTGCCAGCAGCCAAGGAGCGGGTTCACCCCTCCACTTT.

Here the CDR3 DNA reads TGTGCCAGCTCCGGGACAGGGCTCTACGAGCAGTACTTC. Encoded protein: CASSGTGLYEQYF. This chain uses TRBV2 with TRBJ2-7; 9 nucleotides agree with TRBD1. CDR1 and CDR2 from the germline V gene are SNHLY and FYNNEI. The V segment lost 8 bases and the J segment 3 bases; nucleotides outside the gene matches: 5. This CDR3 is built from 13 residues.

This clone was recorded once. The rearrangement joins TRBV7-9 to TRBJ1-5, with D perhaps matching TRBD1 (6 bases). V lost 5 bases, J lost 3 bases, and 11 bases lay in between. The CDR3 consists of 14 residues. Germline V lookup: CDR1 SEHNR, CDR2 FQNEAQ (reference sequence). The CDR3 reads CASSLGQYNQPQHF. CDR3 sequence (DNA): TGTGCCAGCAGCCTAGGACAGTACAATCAGCCCCAGCATTTT.

The V gene is TRBV18, the J gene TRBJ2-2; the D gene is possibly TRBD2 (5 bases). V shed 4 bases and J shed 1 base, with 13 bases lying between them. The CDR3 runs to 16 residues. The germline gives CDR1 KGHSH, CDR2 LQKENI. The CDR3 DNA reads TGTGCCAGCTCACTTTGGGAGCGGCTGAACACCGGGGAGCTGTTTTTT. It encodes CASSLWERLNTGELFF.

The genes are TRBV5-4 and TRBJ2-3; TRBD2 is a possible D gene (6 bases). The germline V and J ends were trimmed by 0 bases and 1 base, with 9 bases remaining between them. This CDR3 has 15 residues. Germline loops: CDR1 SGHNT, CDR2 YYREEE (reference sequence). CDR3 sequence: CASSLDWRGTDTQYF. In nucleotides, the CDR3 is TGTGCCAGCAGCTTGGATTGGAGGGGCACAGATACGCAGTATTTT.

V usage is TRBV9 and J usage is TRBJ1-2; weak D call: TRBD1 (5 bases). CDR1 is SGDLS, CDR2 YYNGEE, per germline. The CDR3 has 15 residues. The V end lost 4 bases, the J end lost 2 bases, and 15 bases lay between the germline ends. The CDR3 here is CASSQVSGWNYGYTF. Here the CDR3 DNA reads TGTGCCAGCAGCCAGGTCTCAGGGTGGAACTATGGCTACACCTTC.

The chain couples TRBV11-2 to TRBJ2-5; D perhaps matches TRBD1 (6 bases). Trimming took 1 base from V and 5 from J, leaving 14 bases between them. This CDR3 is built from 15 residues. CDR1 is SGHAT and CDR2 is FQNNGV in the germline V gene. The CDR3 protein is CASSLGAGETETQYF. The CDR3 DNA follows: TGTGCCAGCAGCTTAGGGGCAGGGGAGACGGAGACCCAGTACTTC.

The chain employs TRBV25-1 and TRBJ2-5; 8 positions match TRBD1. The V gene end was trimmed by 8 bases and the J gene end by 1 base; junction bases not matched to a gene: 9. The CDR3 extends over 15 amino acids. CDR1 MGHDK and CDR2 SYGVNS come from the germline V gene. The CDR3 is CASANFGTGQETQYF. The CDR3 DNA sequence: TGTGCCAGCGCTAATTTCGGGACAGGCCAAGAGACCCAGTACTTC.

The chain employs TRBV12-3 or TRBV12-4 and TRBJ2-2; TRBD1 is a possible D gene (5 bases). CDR3 length: 13 amino acids. Trimming cost V 7 bases and J 4 bases, with 10 bases left between them. As DNA, the CDR3 is TGTGCCAGCAACACTGACAGCACCGGGGAGCTGTTTTTT. Protein product: CASNTDSTGELFF.

The chain uses TRBV3-1 (or the pseudogene TRBV3-2) and TRBJ2-3; TRBD2 agrees at 10 bases. V was clipped by 4 bases and J by 8 bases; unmatched bases: 9. The germline CDR1 and CDR2 sequences are LGHDT and YNNKEL (reference sequence). The CDR3 is made up of 15 amino acids. CDR3 coding DNA: TGTGCCAGCAGCCGCCCGACTAGCGGGTCCGGTACGCAGTATTTT. It is translated as CASSRPTSGSGTQYF.

This chain joins TRBV7-9 and TRBJ1-5; 8 positions match TRBD1. This CDR3 comprises 14 residues. Per the germline V gene, CDR1 is SEHNR and CDR2 is FQNEAQ (reference sequence). V dropped 2 bases and J dropped 7; count of bases not matched to a gene: 4. The CDR3 here is CASSLQGARQPQHF. The DNA of the CDR3 is TGTGCCAGCAGCTTACAGGGGGCAAGGCAGCCCCAGCATTTT.

This chain connects TRBV2 to TRBJ2-2; 8 bases are shared with TRBD2. Trimming removed 9 bases from V and 6 bases from J; junction bases left unmatched: 18. Germline V gene sequence: CDR1 SNHLY, CDR2 FYNNEI. This CDR3 is 17 amino acids long. The CDR3 sequence: CASEKVSGTRLSGELFF. CDR3 DNA sequence: TGTGCCAGTGAAAAGGTTAGCGGGACGCGATTATCCGGGGAGCTGTTTTTT. Full variable domain (rest looked up from reference TRBV2 and TRBJ2-2): EPEVTQTPSHQVTQMGQEVILRCVPISNHLYFYWYRQILGQKVEFLVSFYNNEISEKSEIFDDQFSVERPDGSNFTLKIRSTKLEDSAMYFCASEKVSGTRLSGELFFGEGSRLTVL.

The rearrangement uses TRBV7-9 and TRBJ2-1; TRBD1 matches 8 bases. Germline V gives CDR1 SEHNR, CDR2 FQNEAQ (reference sequence). There are 15 residues in the CDR3. The V segment lost 4 bases and the J segment 4 bases; nucleotides outside the gene matches: 6. The CDR3 nucleotides read TGTGCCAGCAGCTCCAACAGGGGGGCATACAATGAGCAGTTCTTC. Its protein is CASSSNRGAYNEQFF.

This sequence joins TRBV5-6 and TRBJ2-1; 7 bases agree with TRBD2. V lost 2 bases to trimming and J lost 7 bases; unmatched junction nucleotides: 9. Germline CDR1 reads SGHDT; CDR2 reads YYEEEE. The CDR3 contains 15 residues. The CDR3 DNA reads as TGTGCCAGCAGCTTCGGACTAGATAGGGTAAATGAGCAGTTCTTC. Encoded protein: CASSFGLDRVNEQFF.

This chain uses TRBV7-8 with TRBJ2-7; perhaps TRBD2 as D (6 bases). Germline V gene sequence: CDR1 SGHVS, CDR2 FQNEAQ. This CDR3 region has 14 residues. Trimming pared 5 bases from V and 3 bases from J, leaving 14 bases between. CDR3 nucleotide sequence: TGTGCCAGCAGCACGGGAGTCGGGGACTACGAGCAGTACTTC. It specifies CASSTGVGDYEQYF.

CDR3 DNA sequence: TGTGCCAGTAGCCCTGCGCGTACCCGGGGGGACACTGAAGCTTTCTTT. Its translation is CASSPARTRGDTEAFF. The chain is built from TRBV19 and TRBJ1-1; TRBD1 is a possible D gene (5 bases). The V gene's germline CDR1 is LNHDA and CDR2 SQIVND (reference sequence). Trimming left V 6 bases short and J 3 bases short, with 20 bases between. This CDR3 region has 16 residues.

This sequence joins TRBV11-2 and TRBJ1-5, with D unresolved. Germline CDR1 is SGHAT and CDR2 is FQNNGV. The V and J ends lost 1 base and 7 bases respectively, with 11 bases between them. The length of the CDR3 is 14 residues. CDR3 region: CASSLGAAGQPQHF. CDR3 DNA: TGTGCCAGCAGCTTAGGAGCCGCCGGGCAGCCCCAGCATTTT.